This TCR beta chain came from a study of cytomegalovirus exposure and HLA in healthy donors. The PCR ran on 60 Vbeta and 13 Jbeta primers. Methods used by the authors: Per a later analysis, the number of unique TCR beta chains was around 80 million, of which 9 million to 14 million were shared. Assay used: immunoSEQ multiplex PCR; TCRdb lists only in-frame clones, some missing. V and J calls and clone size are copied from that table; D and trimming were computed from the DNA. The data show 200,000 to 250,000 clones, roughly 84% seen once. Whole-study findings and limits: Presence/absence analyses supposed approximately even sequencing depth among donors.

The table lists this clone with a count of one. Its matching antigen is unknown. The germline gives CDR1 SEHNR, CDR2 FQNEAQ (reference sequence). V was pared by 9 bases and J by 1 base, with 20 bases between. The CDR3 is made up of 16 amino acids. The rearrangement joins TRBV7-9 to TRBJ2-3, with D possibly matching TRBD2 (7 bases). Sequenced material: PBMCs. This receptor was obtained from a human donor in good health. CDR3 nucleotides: TGTGCCAGTCACGTCAAGGGGGAGGGAGGCACAGATACGCAGTATTTT. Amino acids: CASHVKGEGGTDTQYF.